One sample yielded the 9 T cell receptor beta chains listed below, sequenced in a study of T cells expressing NK-cell markers. TCRdb re-called the 5' RACE reads; one entry per CDR3 protein, DNA not given. The data show 550,000 to 600,000 distinct CDR3 sequences, and the top ten clones hold around 4%. Material for sequencing was blood T cells: a sorted CD56 or NKG2C T cell subset, CD4+ or CD8+ T cells, or bulk PBMC T cells (not recorded which). These receptors were obtained from a young man in good health.

The CDR3 loop reads CSVRGVLGETQYF. The chain uses TRBV29-1 and TRBJ2-5; the D gene TCRdb calls, TRBD1, cannot be checked with no DNA. CDR1 and CDR2 from the germline V gene are SQVTM and ANQGSEA. The length of the CDR3 is 13 residues.

The V and J genes are TRBV7-9 and TRBJ2-7; TCRdb designates TRBD1, a call that cannot be tested without DNA. Per the germline V gene, CDR1 is SEHNR and CDR2 is FQNEAQ (reference sequence). CDR3 length: 14 residues. The CDR3 sequence is CASSSLPGQGYAYF.

The chain carries TRBV11-2 and TRBJ2-2; TCRdb names TRBD2, which stays unverified in the absence of DNA. CDR1 is SGHAT and CDR2 is FQNNGV in the germline V gene. The CDR3 has 20 residues. The chain's CDR3 is CASSLMGTTSGRWNTGELFF. The full variable domain, rest sourced from reference TRBV11-2 and TRBJ2-2, is EAGVAQSPRYKIIEKRQSVAFWCNPISGHATLYWYQQILGQGPKLLIQFQNNGVVDDSQLPKDRFSAERLKGVDSTLKIQPAKLEDSAVYLCASSLMGTTSGRWNTGELFFGEGSRLTVL.

V usage is TRBV20-1 and J usage is TRBJ2-3; TCRdb outputs TRBD1, but without DNA this stays unchecked. Germline values: CDR1 DFQATT, CDR2 SNEGSKA (reference sequence). The CDR3 has 12 amino acids. This CDR3 is CSARGGTDTQYF.

V gene TRBV14 combines with J gene TRBJ2-1; TCRdb designates TRBD2, a call that cannot be tested without DNA. Germline V gene data show CDR1 as SGHDN and CDR2 as FVKESK. CDR3 length: 17 amino acids. The CDR3 loop reads CASSQLTSGISGNEQFF.

The chain recombines TRBV12-3 or TRBV12-4 with TRBJ2-1; the D call of TRBD2 rests on TCRdb alone, since no DNA is present to check it. The CDR3 runs to 15 residues. The CDR3 region is CASSLLAGGKDEQFF.

V and J are TRBV12-3 or TRBV12-4 and TRBJ2-3; TCRdb reports TRBD1, a call that lacks DNA to check it against. CDR3 size: 17 residues. The CDR3 spells CASRTLDGTGITDTQYF.

The rearrangement uses TRBV20-1 and TRBJ2-3. Germline CDR1 is DFQATT and CDR2 is SNEGSKA (reference sequence). CDR3 size: 14 residues. The CDR3 protein is CSGRGASSTDTQYF.

J is TRBJ2-7 and V is TRBV4-2. Germline V gene data show CDR1 as LGHNA and CDR2 as YNFKEQ. CDR3 length: 13 amino acids. CDR3 residues: CASSQDLEYEQYF.